The 4 T cell receptor beta chains below all came from one sample that was sequenced in a study of shared T cell receptors in the human thymus. TCRdb's copy holds only in-frame clones and misses some; the assay was immunoSEQ multiplex PCR. Of hundreds of thousands of clones in the sample, approximately 88% are singletons; the top ten hold 0.0085% to 0.012%. These data were also reused for a study on human thymus T cells.

Sequenced sample: thymocytes. These receptors all stem from a boy in the first two years of life with a congenital heart defect.

CDR3 amino acids: CASSSRYEQYF. CDR3 in DNA: TGTGCCAGCAGCTCCAGATACGAGCAGTACTTC. The V gene is TRBV5-5, the J gene TRBJ2-7; no firm D call. Germline V gene data show CDR1 as SGHKS and CDR2 as YYEKEE (reference sequence). The CDR3 is 11 amino acids. Trimming removed 3 bases at V and 4 bases at J, with 5 bases between.

The gene calls are TRBV7-2 and TRBJ2-7, with 11 nucleotides matching TRBD2. V lost 4 bases, J lost 4 bases, and 9 bases stayed unmatched. The germline V gene encodes CDR1 SGHTA and CDR2 FQGNSA. CDR3 length: 16 amino acids. The CDR3 DNA follows: TGTGCCAGCAGCTCGGTAGCGGGAGGGCCGAGATACGAGCAGTACTTC. This translates into CASSSVAGGPRYEQYF. Full variable domain (remainder filled in from reference TRBV7-2 and TRBJ2-7): GAGVSQSPSNKVTEKGKDVELRCDPISGHTALYWYRQSLGQGLEFLIYFQGNSAPDKSGLPSDRFSAERTGGSVSTLTIQRTQQEDSAVYLCASSSVAGGPRYEQYFGPGTRLTVT.

The CDR3 loop is CASSLELGPGNIQYF. The CDR3, as DNA: TGCGCCAGCAGCTTGGAGTTGGGGCCCGGAAACATTCAGTACTTC. V and J are TRBV5-1 and TRBJ2-4, with a tentative D call TRBD1 (5 bases). V was clipped by 0 bases and J by 6 bases, with 13 bases between them. This CDR3 has 15 amino acids. Germline V CDR1 and CDR2: SGHRS, YFSETQ. The entire variable domain, with the rest obtained from reference TRBV5-1 and TRBJ2-4, is as follows: KAGVTQTPRYLIKTRGQQVTLSCSPISGHRSVSWYQQTPGQGLQFLFEYFSETQRNKGNFPGRFSGRQFSNSRSEMNVSTLELGDSALYLCASSLELGPGNIQYFGAGTRLSVL.

The chain employs TRBV15 and TRBJ2-7; TRBD1 aligns across 9 bases. The CDR3 covers 13 residues. Germline V gives CDR1 LNHNV, CDR2 YYDKDF (reference sequence). V shed 4 bases and J 5 bases; nucleotides not matched to a gene: 3. CDR3 in amino acids: CATSKGQGNEQYF. CDR3 in DNA: TGTGCCACCAGCAAAGGACAGGGGAACGAGCAGTACTTC.